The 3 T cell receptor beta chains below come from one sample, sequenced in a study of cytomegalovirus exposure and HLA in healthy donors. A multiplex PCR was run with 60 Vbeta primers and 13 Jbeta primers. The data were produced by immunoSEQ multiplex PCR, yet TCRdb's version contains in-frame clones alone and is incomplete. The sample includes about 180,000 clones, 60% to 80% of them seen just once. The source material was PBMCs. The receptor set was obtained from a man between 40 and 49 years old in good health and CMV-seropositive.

DNA of the CDR3: TGTGCCATCAGTGACCCCGGGACAGACGCTGAAGCTTTCTTT. It translates to CAISDPGTDAEAFF. The chain recombines TRBV10-3 with TRBJ1-1, with TRBD1 identical over 7 bases. The CDR3 extends over 14 amino acids. Germline V CDR1 and CDR2: ENHRY, SYGVKD. Unmatched junction bases numbered 7, after V lost 3 bases and J lost 6 bases.

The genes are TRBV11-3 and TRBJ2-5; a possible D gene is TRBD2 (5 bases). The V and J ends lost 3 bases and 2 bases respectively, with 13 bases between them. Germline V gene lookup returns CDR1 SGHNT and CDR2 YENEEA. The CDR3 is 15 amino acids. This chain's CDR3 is CASSFKRFLQETQYF. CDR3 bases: TGTGCCAGCAGCTTCAAGCGGTTTTTGCAAGAGACCCAGTACTTC.

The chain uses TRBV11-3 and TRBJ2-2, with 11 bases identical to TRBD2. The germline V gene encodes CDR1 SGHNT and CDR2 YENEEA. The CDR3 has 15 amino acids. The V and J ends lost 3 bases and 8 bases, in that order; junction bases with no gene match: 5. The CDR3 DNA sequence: TGTGCCAGCAGCTTGCTAGCGGGAGGAAGTGGGGAGCTGTTTTTT. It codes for CASSLLAGGSGELFF.